The clone carrying this T cell receptor (beta chain) was counted a few times. What it binds is not known. V lost 0 bases, J lost 4 bases, and 17 bases lay in between. Germline CDR1 is MNHEY and CDR2 is SVGEGT. The CDR3 extends over 17 amino acids. This sample stems from a study of T cells after yellow fever vaccination. About the research overall: Low-cell-number fractions were prepared with SMART-Seq v4 Ultra Low Input. The study's findings and limits: Boosting was followed by the reappearance of most primary-vaccination clones (about 96% CD4, about 90% CD8). The CD4 and CD8 compartments had a small share of their clonotypes in common.

5'RACE template switching produced TCR cDNA carrying a universal primer site and UMIs. In TCRdb, the 5' RACE reads were re-called with MiXCR into one record per CDR3 protein. The repertoire consists of 300,000 to 400,000 distinct CDR3 sequences, with around 13% occurring once and the leading ten covering 3.2%. The source was CD4+ T cells sorted from PBMCs, collected 15 days after the yellow fever booster vaccination. The rearrangement joins TRBV6-2 or TRBV6-3 to TRBJ2-3; D may match TRBD1 or TRBD2 (5 bases each). This TCR was sampled from a young man who received the YFV17D yellow fever vaccine. The chain's CDR3 is CASSYSRTGTRPDTQYF. The DNA of the CDR3 is TGTGCCAGCAGTTACTCGAGAACCGGGACCAGACCAGATACGCAGTATTTT.